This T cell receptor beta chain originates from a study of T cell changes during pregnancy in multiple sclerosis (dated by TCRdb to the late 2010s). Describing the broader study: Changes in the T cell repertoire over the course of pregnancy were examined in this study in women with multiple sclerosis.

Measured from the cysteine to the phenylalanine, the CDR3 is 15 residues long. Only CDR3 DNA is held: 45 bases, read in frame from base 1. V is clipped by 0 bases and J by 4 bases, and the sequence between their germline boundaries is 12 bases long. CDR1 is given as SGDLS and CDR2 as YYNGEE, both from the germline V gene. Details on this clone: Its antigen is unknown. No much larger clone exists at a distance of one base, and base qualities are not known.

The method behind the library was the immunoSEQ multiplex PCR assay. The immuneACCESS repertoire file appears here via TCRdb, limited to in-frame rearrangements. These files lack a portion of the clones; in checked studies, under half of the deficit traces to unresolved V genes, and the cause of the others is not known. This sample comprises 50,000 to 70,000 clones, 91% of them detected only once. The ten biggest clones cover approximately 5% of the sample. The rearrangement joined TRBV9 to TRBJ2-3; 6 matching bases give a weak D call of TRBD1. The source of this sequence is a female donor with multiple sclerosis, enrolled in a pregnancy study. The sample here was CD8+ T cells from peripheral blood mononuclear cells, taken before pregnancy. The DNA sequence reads TGTGCCAGCAGCGTAGAGGGGGACAATCCAGATACGCAGTATTTT. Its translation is CASSVEGDNPDTQYF.